This passage covers 24 T cell receptor beta chains from one sample sequenced in a study of cytomegalovirus exposure and HLA in healthy donors. Amplification used 60 Vbeta primers and 13 Jbeta primers. Sequencing was performed with immunoSEQ multiplex PCR; in TCRdb, only in-frame clones are kept and a portion is missing. The sample carries around 150,000 clones, 80% recorded once. The specimen was PBMCs. The source is a young man in good health and CMV-seronegative.

The chain employs TRBV28 and TRBJ1-2, with TRBD1 matching over 7 bases. Unmatched junction bases numbered 11, after V lost 5 bases and J lost 8 bases. CDR1 and CDR2 (germline): MDHEN, SYDVKM. The CDR3 loop spans 14 amino acids. The DNA of the CDR3 is TGTGCCAGCAGTCCCGGGACAGCTTGGACCGGCTACACCTTC. Translated, it gives CASSPGTAWTGYTF.

The chain combines TRBV6-5 with TRBJ2-3, with D perhaps matching TRBD1 (5 bases). This CDR3 has 14 residues. V shed 7 bases and J shed 2 bases, with 13 bases lying between them. The germline V gene has CDR1 MNHEY and CDR2 SVGAGI. As DNA, the CDR3 is TGTGCCAGCACCACGACAGCCGACACAGATACGCAGTATTTT. Translated: CASTTTADTDTQYF.

The chain is built from TRBV5-8 and TRBJ1-6; D might be TRBD1 (5 bases). Between the trimmed V and J ends, which lost 8 bases and 5 bases, there was a span of 17 bases. The germline V gene has CDR1 SGHTS and CDR2 YDEGEE. This CDR3 is 15 amino acids long. The CDR3 region is CARAVSTGDNSPLHF. The CDR3, as DNA: TGTGCCAGGGCCGTAAGTACGGGGGATAATTCACCCCTCCACTTT.

The V call is TRBV7-9, the J call TRBJ2-3, with TRBD1 identical over 12 bases. The V and J ends lost 2 bases and 3 bases, in that order; junction bases with no gene match: 6. The V gene's germline CDR1 is SEHNR and CDR2 FQNEAQ (reference sequence). This CDR3 is 17 amino acids long. Here the CDR3 DNA reads TGTGCCAGCAGCTTATGGGGACAGGGGGCACGTACAGATACGCAGTATTTT. It specifies CASSLWGQGARTDTQYF.

The chain recombines TRBV14 with TRBJ2-2; 8 nucleotides line up with TRBD1. The CDR3 sequence is 15 residues long. V dropped 4 bases and J dropped 5; count of bases not matched to a gene: 6. The V gene's germline CDR1 is SGHDN and CDR2 FVKESK. The CDR3 spells CASSPTDRATGELFF. Here the CDR3 DNA reads TGTGCCAGCAGCCCTACGGACAGGGCTACCGGGGAGCTGTTTTTT.

The chain is built from TRBV28 and TRBJ2-7; TRBD2 is a possible D gene (6 bases). Germline V gives CDR1 MDHEN, CDR2 SYDVKM. CDR3 size: 14 residues. Deletions cut 2 bases from V and 2 bases from J, with 10 bases between. CDR3 sequence (DNA): TGTGCCAGCAGTTTACGGGGGTCGGCCTACGAGCAGTACTTC. It encodes CASSLRGSAYEQYF.

The chain is built from TRBV5-1 and TRBJ2-1, with 9 positions matching TRBD2. CDR3 length equals 17 residues. CDR1 SGHRS and CDR2 YFSETQ come from the germline V gene. Losses at the gene ends were 4 bases for V and 6 bases for J; bases not matched to a gene: 14. The CDR3 DNA sequence: TGCGCCAGCAGCACCCGGACTAGCGCATTTTCGTCCAATGAGCAGTTCTTC. As protein: CASSTRTSAFSSNEQFF.

J is TRBJ2-7 and V is TRBV6-5, with 8 bases that match TRBD1. The CDR3 runs 12 residues. Germline V gene data show CDR1 as MNHEY and CDR2 as SVGAGI. Trimming removed 4 bases from V and 7 bases from J; junction bases left unmatched: 3. The CDR3 region is CASSWTGPEQYF. The DNA for the CDR3 is TGTGCCAGCAGTTGGACAGGGCCTGAGCAGTACTTC.

Only one count was recorded for this clone. V gene TRBV19 combines with J gene TRBJ1-2; 7 bases are a match to TRBD1. The germline gives CDR1 LNHDA, CDR2 SQIVND (reference sequence). The CDR3 totals 13 residues. Germline trimming cut 3 bases from V and 6 bases from J; bases unmatched to any gene: 4. This chain's CDR3 is CASSMGDSHGYTF. The CDR3 region has the DNA TGTGCCAGTAGTATGGGGGACAGCCATGGCTACACCTTC.

The chain employs TRBV7-2 and TRBJ2-7; a weak D match, TRBD2 (6 bases). V was cut by 5 bases and J by 0 bases, with 8 bases left in between. Germline V gene lookup returns CDR1 SGHTA and CDR2 FQGNSA. There are 13 residues in the CDR3. For the CDR3, the DNA is TGTGCCAGCAGCCCGGGGGTCTCCTACGAGCAGTACTTC. Protein: CASSPGVSYEQYF.

This chain joins TRBV18 and TRBJ1-2; 8 nucleotides agree with TRBD1. CDR3 length: 13 amino acids. With 6 bases clipped from V and 4 bases from J, the junction kept 4 bases outside the gene matches. CDR1 and CDR2 (germline): KGHSH, LQKENI. CDR3 bases: TGTGCCAGCTCTCAGGACAGGGTCTATGGCTACACCTTC. It yields the protein CASSQDRVYGYTF. Complete variable domain (other parts from reference TRBV18 and TRBJ1-2): NAGVMQNPRHLVRRRGQEARLRCSPMKGHSHVYWYRQLPEEGLKFMVYLQKENIIDESGMPKERFSAEFPKEGPSILRIQQVVRGDSAAYFCASSQDRVYGYTFGSGTRLTVV.

This clone has a single count. The chain couples TRBV6-5 to TRBJ1-1; 7 nucleotides line up with TRBD1. The CDR3 has 13 amino acids. Trimming cost V 7 bases and J 6 bases; bases outside gene matches: 8. The germline gives CDR1 MNHEY, CDR2 SVGAGI. DNA for the CDR3: TGTGCCAGCACATCCAAGGGGGCCTCTGAAGCTTTCTTT. Its protein is CASTSKGASEAFF.

CDR3 protein: CAWTRIGATNEKLFF. The DNA of the CDR3 is TGTGCCTGGACTAGGATCGGAGCAACTAATGAAAAACTGTTTTTT. The rearrangement uses TRBV30 and TRBJ1-4; unclear D gene. The CDR3 spans 15 residues. In germline, CDR1 is GTSNPN, CDR2 SVGIG (reference sequence). V was pared by 4 bases and J by 0 bases, with 12 bases between. Full variable domain (remainder filled in from reference TRBV30 and TRBJ1-4): SQTIHQWPATLVQPVGSPLSLECTVEGTSNPNLYWYRQAAGRGLQLLFYSVGIGQISSEVPQNLSASRPQDRQFILSSKKLLLSDSGFYLCAWTRIGATNEKLFFGSGTQLSVL.

With respect to this clone: A junction end diverges from the germline sequence, so it may reflect a read error. The rearrangement joins TRBV9 to TRBJ2-5, with D unclear. From germline, CDR1 is SGDLS and CDR2 YYNGEE. The CDR3 length is 13 residues. DNA of the CDR3: TGTGCCAGCAGCGCGGCCTTTGGAGAGGCCCAGTACTTC. Translating it yields CASSAAFGEAQYF.

DNA of the CDR3: TGTGCCAGCAAGACTAGCGGGACCCAAGAGACCCAGTACTTC. It codes for CASKTSGTQETQYF. The rearrangement joins TRBV25-1 to TRBJ2-5; 11 positions match TRBD2. V lost 7 bases, J lost 1 base, and 2 bases stayed unmatched. The germline gives CDR1 MGHDK, CDR2 SYGVNS. The CDR3 loop spans 14 amino acids. Full variable domain (missing parts from reference TRBV25-1 and TRBJ2-5): EADIYQTPRYLVIGTGKKITLECSQTMGHDKMYWYQQDPGMELHLIHYSYGVNSTEKGDLSSESTVSRIRTEHFPLTLESARPSHTSQYLCASKTSGTQETQYFGPGTRLLVL.

J is TRBJ2-5 and V is TRBV5-4; 9 bases are shared with TRBD2. J was trimmed by 2 bases and V by 4 bases; bases with no gene match: 12. CDR1 and CDR2 (germline): SGHNT, YYREEE (reference sequence). The CDR3 has 17 residues. CDR3 DNA: TGTGCCAGCAGCCCTGGATTGGGCGGGAGGGTACAAGAGACCCAGTACTTC. It codes for CASSPGLGGRVQETQYF. Looking up the rest from reference TRBV5-4 and TRBJ2-5 gives the full variable domain: ETGVTQSPTHLIKTRGQQVTLRCSSQSGHNTVSWYQQALGQGPQFIFQYYREEENGRGNFPPRFSGLQFPNYSSELNVNALELDDSALYLCASSPGLGGRVQETQYFGPGTRLLVL.

This sequence joins TRBV28 and TRBJ1-2, with 7 bases fitting TRBD1. The CDR3 covers 15 residues. The V segment lost 6 bases and the J segment 4 bases; nucleotides outside the gene matches: 11. Germline V gene lookup returns CDR1 MDHEN and CDR2 SYDVKM. CDR3 coding DNA: TGTGCCAGCAGGTCTACCGGGACAGTTTCCTATGGCTACACCTTC. It encodes CASRSTGTVSYGYTF.

V gene TRBV30 combines with J gene TRBJ1-2, with 9 bases identical to TRBD1. The junction had 5 bases not matched to a gene; V was cut back by 2 bases and J by 7 bases. The CDR3 is made up of 13 amino acids. Germline V gives CDR1 GTSNPN, CDR2 SVGIG (reference sequence). The DNA of the CDR3 is TGTGCCTGGAGTATCGACAGGGGGGGTGGCTACACCTTC. Amino acids: CAWSIDRGGGYTF.

This clone was picked up one time. The chain recombines TRBV9 with TRBJ2-3; D remains unclear. The CDR3 has 13 residues. V lost 5 bases and J lost 0, with 7 bases in between. The V gene's germline CDR1 is SGDLS and CDR2 YYNGEE. The CDR3 DNA reads as TGTGCCAGCAGGACGGAGAGCACAGATACGCAGTATTTT. Translation gives CASRTESTDTQYF.

The J gene is TRBJ1-5, the V gene TRBV19; no reliable D call. Germline values: CDR1 LNHDA, CDR2 SQIVND (reference sequence). This CDR3 is built from 17 residues. The V and J ends lost 3 bases and 5 bases respectively, with 20 bases between them. The CDR3 is CASSMGSLEGWHQPQHF. CDR3 nucleotide sequence: TGTGCCAGTAGTATGGGGTCTCTAGAGGGATGGCATCAGCCCCAGCATTTT.

V gene TRBV7-2 combines with J gene TRBJ2-3; 11 positions match TRBD2. The junction had 5 bases not matched to a gene; V was cut back by 3 bases and J by 6 bases. CDR1 and CDR2 from the germline V gene are SGHTA and FQGNSA. This CDR3 is built from 15 residues. For the CDR3, the DNA is TGTGCCAGCAGCTTGCCGACTAGCGGGATGGATACGCAGTATTTT. Translating gives CASSLPTSGMDTQYF.

J is TRBJ2-1 and V is TRBV4-3; D perhaps matches TRBD2 (5 bases). This CDR3 contains 18 residues. Germline CDR1 and CDR2: LGHNA and YSLEER. Trimming removed 0 bases at V and 8 bases at J, with 23 bases between. The CDR3 region is CASSQDQVAYGIGDEQFF. The CDR3 DNA sequence: TGCGCCAGCAGCCAAGATCAGGTGGCGTACGGAATCGGGGATGAGCAGTTCTTC.

This chain connects TRBV9 to TRBJ2-1; 9 bases map to TRBD2. V shed 1 base and J 7 bases; nucleotides not matched to a gene: 6. The CDR3 loop spans 15 amino acids. Germline V CDR1 and CDR2: SGDLS, YYNGEE. CDR3 region: CASSVLAGLWNEQFF. The DNA for the CDR3 is TGTGCCAGCAGCGTACTAGCGGGATTATGGAATGAGCAGTTCTTC.

The V gene is TRBV28, the J gene TRBJ1-2, with TRBD1 identical over 8 bases. This CDR3 contains 16 residues. Per germline, CDR1 MDHEN and CDR2 SYDVKM. J lost 1 base, V lost 7 bases, and 11 bases had no gene match. The CDR3 sequence is CASTLPTGAYNYGYTF. The CDR3, as DNA: TGTGCCAGCACCCTTCCGACAGGGGCATATAACTATGGCTACACCTTC.